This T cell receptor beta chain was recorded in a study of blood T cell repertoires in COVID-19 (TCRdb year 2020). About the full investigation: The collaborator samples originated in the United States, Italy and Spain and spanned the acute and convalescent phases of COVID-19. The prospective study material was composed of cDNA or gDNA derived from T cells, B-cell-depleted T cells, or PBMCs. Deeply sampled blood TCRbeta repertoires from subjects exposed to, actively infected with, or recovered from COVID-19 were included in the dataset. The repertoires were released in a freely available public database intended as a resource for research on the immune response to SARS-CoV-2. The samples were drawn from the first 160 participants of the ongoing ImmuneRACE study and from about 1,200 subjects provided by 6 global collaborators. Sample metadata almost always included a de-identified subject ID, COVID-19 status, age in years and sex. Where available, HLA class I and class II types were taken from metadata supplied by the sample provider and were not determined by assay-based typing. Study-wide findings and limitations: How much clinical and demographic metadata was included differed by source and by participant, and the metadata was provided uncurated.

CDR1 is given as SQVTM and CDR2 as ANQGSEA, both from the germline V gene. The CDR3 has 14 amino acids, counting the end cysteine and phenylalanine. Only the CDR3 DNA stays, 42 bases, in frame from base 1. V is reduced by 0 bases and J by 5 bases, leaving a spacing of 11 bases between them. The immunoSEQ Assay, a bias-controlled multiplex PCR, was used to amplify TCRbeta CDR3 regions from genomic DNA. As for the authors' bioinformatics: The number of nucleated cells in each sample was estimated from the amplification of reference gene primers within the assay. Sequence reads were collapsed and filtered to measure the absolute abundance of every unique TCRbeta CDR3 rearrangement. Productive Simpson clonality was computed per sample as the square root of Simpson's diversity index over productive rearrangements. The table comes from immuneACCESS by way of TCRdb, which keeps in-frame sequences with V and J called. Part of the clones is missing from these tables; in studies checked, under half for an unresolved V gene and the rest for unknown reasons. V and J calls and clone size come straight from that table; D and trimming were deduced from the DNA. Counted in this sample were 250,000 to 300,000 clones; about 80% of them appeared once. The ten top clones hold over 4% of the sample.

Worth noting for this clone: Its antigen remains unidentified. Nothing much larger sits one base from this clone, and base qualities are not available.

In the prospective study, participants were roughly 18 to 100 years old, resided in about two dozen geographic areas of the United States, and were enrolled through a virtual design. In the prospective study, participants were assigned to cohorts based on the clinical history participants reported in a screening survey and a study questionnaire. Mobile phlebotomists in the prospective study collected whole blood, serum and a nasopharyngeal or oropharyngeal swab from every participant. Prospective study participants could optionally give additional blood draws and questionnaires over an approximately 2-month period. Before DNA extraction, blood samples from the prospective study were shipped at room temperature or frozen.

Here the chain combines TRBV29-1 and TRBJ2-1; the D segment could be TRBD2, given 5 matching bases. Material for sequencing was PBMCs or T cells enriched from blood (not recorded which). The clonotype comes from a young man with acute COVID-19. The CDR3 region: CSVEDRTWDNEQFF. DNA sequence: TGCAGCGTTGAAGACCGGACTTGGGACAATGAGCAGTTCTTC.